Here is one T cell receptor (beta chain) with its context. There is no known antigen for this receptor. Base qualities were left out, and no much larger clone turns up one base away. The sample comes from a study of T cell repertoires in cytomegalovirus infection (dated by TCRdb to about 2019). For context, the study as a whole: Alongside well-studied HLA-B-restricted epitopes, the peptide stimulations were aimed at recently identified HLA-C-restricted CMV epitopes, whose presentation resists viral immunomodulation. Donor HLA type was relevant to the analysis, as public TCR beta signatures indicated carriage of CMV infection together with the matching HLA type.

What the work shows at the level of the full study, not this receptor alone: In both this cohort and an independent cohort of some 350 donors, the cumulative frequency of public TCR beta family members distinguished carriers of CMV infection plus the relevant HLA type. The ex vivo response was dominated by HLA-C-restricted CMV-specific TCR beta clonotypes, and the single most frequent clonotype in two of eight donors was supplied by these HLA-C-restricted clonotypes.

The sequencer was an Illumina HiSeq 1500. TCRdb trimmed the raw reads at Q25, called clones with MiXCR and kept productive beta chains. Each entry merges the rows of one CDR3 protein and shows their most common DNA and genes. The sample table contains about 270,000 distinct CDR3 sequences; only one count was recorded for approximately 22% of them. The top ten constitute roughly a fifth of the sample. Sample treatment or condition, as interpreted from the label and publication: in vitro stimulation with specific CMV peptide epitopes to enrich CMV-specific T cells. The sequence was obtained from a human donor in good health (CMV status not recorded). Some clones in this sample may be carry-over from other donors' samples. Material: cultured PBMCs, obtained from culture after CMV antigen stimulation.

Read as DNA, the sequence is TGCAGTGCTAGAGGGGCGGGAGAGAAATGGAGCAATACGCAGTATTTT. Protein translation: CSARGAGEKWSNTQYF. The chain uses TRBV20-1 and TRBJ2-3, and 7 bases in between align with TRBD2. The CDR3, cysteine through phenylalanine, is 16 amino acids long. Only CDR3 DNA is held: 48 bases, read in frame from base 1. V loses 1 base at its end and J loses 7 bases; junction bases beyond the gene matches: 14. CDR1 and CDR2, per the germline V gene (reference sequence), are DFQATT and SNEGSKA.